The entry below describes one T cell receptor (beta chain). The antigen remains unidentified. From the 5' RACE reads, TCRdb lists one entry per CDR3 protein and no DNA. The sample is made up of 300,000 to 450,000 distinct CDR3 sequences, and the top ten hold around 4.9% of it. The CDR3 contains 17 residues. The germline gives CDR1 SGHAT, CDR2 FQNNGV. The data stem from a study of T cells expressing NK-cell markers. Overall study context: Source material for TCR beta repertoires consisted of sorted CD3+CD56+NKG2C+, CD3+CD56+NKG2C- and CD3+CD56-NKG2C+ T cells. Seropositivity for HCMV was found in seven of the eight sequenced donors, with one seronegative. Broader study findings: In a handful of donors, dominant clonotypes made up roughly 28.3-65% of CD3+CD56-NKG2C+ cells. Specificity for HCMV among expanded NKG2C+ T cell clones was not established.

Sequencing was done on a sample of blood T cells: a sorted CD56 or NKG2C T cell subset, CD4+ or CD8+ T cells, or bulk PBMC T cells (not recorded which). The source of this sequence is a man aged 18-70 years in good health. The genes are TRBV11-2 and TRBJ2-3; TCRdb outputs TRBD2, but without DNA this stays unchecked. This CDR3 reads CASSFRWTSGFKDTQYF.